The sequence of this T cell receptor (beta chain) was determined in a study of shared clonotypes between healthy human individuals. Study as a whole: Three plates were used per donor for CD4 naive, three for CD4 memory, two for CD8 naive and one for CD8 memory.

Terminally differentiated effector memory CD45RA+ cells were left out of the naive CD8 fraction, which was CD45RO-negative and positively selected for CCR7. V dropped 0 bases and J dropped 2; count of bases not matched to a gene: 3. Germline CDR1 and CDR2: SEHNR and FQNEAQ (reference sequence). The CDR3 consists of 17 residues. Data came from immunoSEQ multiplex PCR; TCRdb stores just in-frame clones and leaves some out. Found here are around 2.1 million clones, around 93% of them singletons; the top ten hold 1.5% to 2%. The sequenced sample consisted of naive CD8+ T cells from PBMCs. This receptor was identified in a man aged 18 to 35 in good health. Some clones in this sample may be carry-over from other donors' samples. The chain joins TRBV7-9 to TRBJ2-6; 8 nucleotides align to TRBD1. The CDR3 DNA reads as TGTGCCAGCAGCTTAGCTCAGGGGGCTGCTGGGGCCAACGTCCTGACTTTC. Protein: CASSLAQGAAGANVLTF. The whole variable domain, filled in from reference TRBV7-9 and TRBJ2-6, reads DTGVSQNPRHKITKRGQNVTFRCDPISEHNRLYWYRQTLGQGPEFLTYFQNEAQLEKSRLLSDRFSAERPKGSFSTLEIQRTEQGDSAMYLCASSLAQGAAGANVLTFGAGSRLTVL.